This entry lists 17 T cell receptor beta chains sequenced from one sample in a study of T cells in localized non-small cell lung cancer. Only in-frame clones appear in the TCRdb table, and some are missing; sequencing was by immunoSEQ multiplex PCR. The sample has about 30,000 clones, roughly nine tenths seen once. The sequencing used PBMCs, collected before any cancer treatment. The receptors derive from a man aged 40 to 70 with stage II lung adenocarcinoma.

The rearrangement joins TRBV9 to TRBJ2-3, with 7 bases fitting TRBD2. The junction had 8 bases not matched to a gene; V was cut back by 0 bases and J by 1 base. Germline loops: CDR1 SGDLS, CDR2 YYNGEE. The CDR3 sequence is 17 residues long. The CDR3 bases are TGTGCCAGCAGCGTAGTGCCGGCGGGGGATGGCACAGATACGCAGTATTTT. Translated: CASSVVPAGDGTDTQYF.

V usage is TRBV30 and J usage is TRBJ1-5, with no clear D. Germline assignment: CDR1 GTSNPN and CDR2 SVGIG (reference sequence). There are 14 residues in the CDR3. V gave up 1 base and J gave up 0 bases, with 7 bases separating them. The CDR3 region is CAWSEDFSNQPQHF. The CDR3 DNA sequence: TGTGCCTGGAGTGAGGACTTTAGCAATCAGCCCCAGCATTTT. The full variable domain, completed using reference TRBV30 and TRBJ1-5, is SQTIHQWPATLVQPVGSPLSLECTVEGTSNPNLYWYRQAAGRGLQLLFYSVGIGQISSEVPQNLSASRPQDRQFILSSKKLLLSDSGFYLCAWSEDFSNQPQHFGDGTRLSIL.

V gene TRBV21-1 combines with J gene TRBJ2-1; the listed D gene, TRBD2, was not tested against the DNA. TRBV21-1 has pseudogene status. CDR3 length: 18 residues. CDR3 DNA sequence: TGTGCCAGCCACATAGTGGCAGCCCGACTAGCGGGAGACAATGAGCAGTTCTTC. Protein product: CASHIVAARLAGDNEQFF.

The chain recombines TRBV25-1 with TRBJ2-2, with 7 bases matching TRBD1. The CDR3 covers 15 residues. Unmatched junction bases numbered 3, after V lost 4 bases and J lost 1 base. Looked up from germline, CDR1 is MGHDK and CDR2 is SYGVNS. The CDR3 spells CASSGQGGNTGELFF. DNA of the CDR3: TGTGCCAGCAGTGGACAGGGCGGGAACACCGGGGAGCTGTTTTTT.

The chain couples TRBV28 to TRBJ2-3; D tentatively reads TRBD1 or TRBD2 (6 bases each). Germline CDR1 and CDR2: MDHEN and SYDVKM. The CDR3 runs 15 residues. Trimming stripped 8 bases from V and 4 bases from J, with 19 bases between. CDR3 amino acids: CASSTGALMADTQYF. Here the CDR3 DNA reads TGTGCCAGCTCTACGGGGGCCCTGATGGCAGATACGCAGTATTTT.

This chain connects TRBV19 to TRBJ2-7, with 13 positions matching TRBD2. Losses at the gene ends were 9 bases for V and 6 bases for J; bases not matched to a gene: 2. The CDR3 is 12 amino acids. The germline CDR1 and CDR2 sequences are LNHDA and SQIVND (reference sequence). The chain's CDR3 is CASRLAGGEQYF. The CDR3 DNA sequence: TGTGCCAGCCGACTAGCGGGAGGCGAGCAGTACTTC.

Of note for this clone: Other DNA variants within this sample encode the same CDR3. The chain has TRBV6-1 and TRBJ2-7; D is unresolved. The V gene's germline CDR1 is MNHNS and CDR2 SASEGT. This CDR3 has 11 residues. V was cut by 2 bases and J by 10 bases, with 9 bases left in between. The CDR3 sequence is CASSEPWGQYF. The CDR3 DNA reads as TGTGCCAGCAGTGAACCCTGGGGACAGTACTTC.

This clone came up once. This chain links TRBV27 with TRBJ1-6; 9 bases agree with TRBD1. Germline V gene sequence: CDR1 MNHEY, CDR2 SMNVEV (reference sequence). The CDR3 has 14 residues. The V segment lost 5 bases and the J segment 9 bases; nucleotides outside the gene matches: 5. The DNA for the CDR3 is TGTGCCAGCAGTGCGGGACAGGGAACTTCACCCCTCCACTTT. As protein: CASSAGQGTSPLHF.

Notes on this clone: One end of the junction varies from germline; a read error may be responsible. CDR3 coding DNA: TGTGCCAGCAGTTTACAGGATCTCCCCGCAGATTTT. Its translation is CASSLQDLPADF. The chain links TRBV28 to TRBJ1-3; D gene unclear. The CDR3 runs 12 residues. Germline lookup yields CDR1 MDHEN and CDR2 SYDVKM.

The V call is TRBV4-1, the J call TRBJ2-7, with TRBD2 matching over 12 bases. Trimming removed 3 bases from V and 4 bases from J; junction bases left unmatched: 13. Germline V gene sequence: CDR1 MGHRA, CDR2 YSYEKL. CDR3 length equals 18 residues. The CDR3 nucleotides are TGCGCCAGCAGCCAGGGTCCGGCTAGCGGGAGGGCCGGATACGAGCAGTACTTC. It yields the protein CASSQGPASGRAGYEQYF.

J is TRBJ1-2 and V is TRBV7-8; 7 bases are a match to TRBD1. The CDR3 totals 17 residues. The ends lost 1 base at V and 4 bases at J; junction bases unmatched: 12. CDR1 and CDR2 from the germline V gene are SGHVS and FQNEAQ. This CDR3 is CASSLGTGDPGIYGYTF. CDR3 sequence (DNA): TGTGCCAGCAGCTTAGGAACAGGGGATCCTGGTATCTATGGCTACACCTTC.

The chain joins TRBV28 to TRBJ1-2; a weak D match, TRBD1 (6 bases). Trimming left V 6 bases short and J 4 bases short, with 24 bases between. Germline V gene lookup returns CDR1 MDHEN and CDR2 SYDVKM. The CDR3 totals 17 residues. CDR3 loop: CASSRTGRGALSYGYTF. DNA for the CDR3: TGTGCCAGCAGCCGCACGGGCAGGGGAGCCCTGTCCTATGGCTACACCTTC.

V usage is TRBV11-3 and J usage is TRBJ2-3, with 9 nucleotides matching TRBD1. Germline CDR1 is SGHNT and CDR2 is YENEEA. The CDR3 is 18 residues long. Trimming took 1 base from V and 2 from J; bases not matched to a gene: 10. CDR3 DNA: TGTGCCAGCAGCTTAGTTTGGACAGGGGAAGGGGACACAGATACGCAGTATTTT. Translating gives CASSLVWTGEGDTDTQYF.

A few counts support this clone. The genes are TRBV19 and TRBJ1-2, with unresolved D. Germline CDR1 reads LNHDA; CDR2 reads SQIVND (reference sequence). Trimming removed 5 bases at V and 4 bases at J, with 11 bases between. The CDR3 is 13 amino acids. CDR3 nucleotides: TGTGCCAGTAGTTCCCAAGGGCGCTATGGCTACACCTTC. It translates to CASSSQGRYGYTF.

The chain is built from TRBV19 and TRBJ1-5; TRBD1 aligns across 7 bases. V lost 4 bases and J lost 7; bases outside the gene matches: 4. Germline V CDR1 and CDR2: LNHDA, SQIVND (reference sequence). The CDR3 sequence is 13 residues long. CDR3 sequence reads: CASSTGQEQPQHF. CDR3 sequence (DNA): TGTGCCAGTAGTACAGGACAGGAGCAGCCCCAGCATTTT.

The V gene is TRBV6-6, the J gene TRBJ2-3; TRBD2 is a possible D gene (6 bases). V gave up 7 bases and J gave up 3 bases, with 14 bases separating them. The CDR3 has 14 residues. CDR1 and CDR2 from the germline V gene are MNHNY and SVGAGI (reference sequence). The CDR3 coding sequence is TGTGCCAGCAAGGATAGCGGAAATACAGATACGCAGTATTTT. It codes for CASKDSGNTDTQYF.

DNA for the CDR3: TGTGCCAGCGGCCGATACGAGCAGTACTTC. As protein: CASGRYEQYF. The chain employs TRBV27 and TRBJ2-7; no reliable D call. V dropped 8 bases and J dropped 4 bases, with 6 bases sitting between them. CDR1 is MNHEY and CDR2 is SMNVEV in the germline V gene (reference sequence). CDR3 length equals 10 residues.